This T cell receptor beta chain was captured in a study of blood T cell repertoires in COVID-19. About the research overall: The United States, Italy and Spain provided the acute and convalescent COVID-19 samples. Sources were T cells, B-cell-depleted T cells, or PBMCs; the material itself was cDNA or gDNA.

Source study methods: Quantification of nucleated cells was approximated via reference gene primer amplification. Produced via immunoSEQ multiplex PCR; TCRdb's table is partial and in-frame only. V and J calls and clone size are as listed in that table; D and trimming were resolved from the DNA. The sample holds roughly 6,200 clones; approximately 70% are singletons and the top ten take over 12%. The V gene lost 5 bases and the J gene lost 5 bases, with 13 bases spanning the gap. This CDR3 has 14 residues. Germline CDR1 and CDR2: LGHDT and YNNKEL (reference sequence). The sequenced sample consisted of peripheral blood. The chain links TRBV3-1 (or the pseudogene TRBV3-2) to TRBJ1-5, with D unclear. The clonotype originates from a man between 60 and 75 years old with acute or convalescent COVID-19. DNA of the CDR3: TGTGCCAGCAGCGCCACCAGCGGACATCAGCCCCAGCATTTT. It specifies CASSATSGHQPQHF.